These 27 T cell receptor beta chains share one sample of origin, sequenced in a study of cytomegalovirus exposure and HLA in healthy donors. PCR involved 60 Vbeta and 13 Jbeta primers. The assay was immunoSEQ multiplex PCR, and TCRdb's table has in-frame clones only and misses some. The sample yields about 110,000 clones, just over 70% seen once. Sample: PBMCs. All receptors come from a boy between 10 and 17 years old in good health and CMV-seronegative.

This chain joins TRBV7-8 and TRBJ1-2; D uncertain. Germline CDR1 SGHVS, CDR2 FQNEAQ. The CDR3 is 13 amino acids. The V gene lost 6 bases and the J gene lost 4 bases, with 12 bases spanning the gap. The CDR3 protein is CASRPRGSYGYTF. In DNA, the CDR3 is TGTGCCAGCAGGCCCCGAGGGTCCTATGGCTACACCTTC.

V gene TRBV10-3 combines with J gene TRBJ2-5; tentative D call: TRBD2 (6 bases). There are 13 residues in the CDR3. V was trimmed by 7 bases and J by 1 base, leaving 10 bases between them. Germline CDR1 ENHRY, CDR2 SYGVKD. This CDR3 reads CAITPEGQETQYF. CDR3 nucleotides: TGTGCCATCACCCCGGAGGGCCAAGAGACCCAGTACTTC.

The chain carries TRBV5-1 and TRBJ2-2, with unresolved D. This CDR3 contains 14 residues. Per germline, CDR1 SGHRS and CDR2 YFSETQ. Deletions cut 2 bases from V and 1 base from J, with 6 bases between. The CDR3 is CASSLSWNTGELFF. Here the CDR3 DNA reads TGCGCCAGCAGCTTAAGCTGGAACACCGGGGAGCTGTTTTTT.

The chain employs TRBV6-5 and TRBJ2-2; D is unclear. Per germline, CDR1 MNHEY and CDR2 SVGAGI. The CDR3 has 15 residues. Between the trimmed V and J ends, which lost 0 bases and 8 bases, there was a span of 13 bases. The CDR3 bases are TGTGCCAGCAGTTACTCGGTCCCGGGTTTAGGGGAGCTGTTTTTT. This translates into CASSYSVPGLGELFF.

The chain joins TRBV28 to TRBJ1-2; a possible D gene is TRBD1 (5 bases). CDR1 MDHEN and CDR2 SYDVKM come from the germline V gene. The CDR3 is 17 amino acids. V dropped 2 bases and J dropped 7 bases, with 23 bases sitting between them. CDR3 coding DNA: TGTGCCAGCAGTTTAAGGGGTTGGTCTCGGGTCCCCTCTGGCTACACCTTC. It codes for CASSLRGWSRVPSGYTF.

J is TRBJ2-2 and V is TRBV2, with 12 bases aligning to TRBD2. The CDR3 is 15 amino acids. The ends lost 6 bases at V and 5 bases at J; junction bases unmatched: 4. Germline values: CDR1 SNHLY, CDR2 FYNNEI. The chain's CDR3 is CASSLGLAGTGELFF. In nucleotides, the CDR3 is TGTGCCAGCAGCTTGGGACTAGCGGGTACCGGGGAGCTGTTTTTT.

This chain connects TRBV19 to TRBJ2-1, with 7 nucleotides matching TRBD2. There are 14 residues in the CDR3. From germline, CDR1 is LNHDA and CDR2 SQIVND (reference sequence). Trimming removed 6 bases from V and 8 bases from J; junction bases left unmatched: 10. Written as DNA, the CDR3 is TGTGCCAGTAGATTGGCGGGGGTGATCGATGAGCAGTTCTTC. Encoded protein: CASRLAGVIDEQFF.

V and J are TRBV4-1 and TRBJ2-7; TRBD1 matches at 7 bases. There are 16 residues in the CDR3. In germline, CDR1 is MGHRA, CDR2 YSYEKL. J lost 3 bases, V lost 2 bases, and 10 bases had no gene match. CDR3 in DNA: TGCGCCAGCAGCCAACCCGGGACAGAGAGGGACTACGAGCAGTACTTC. Its protein is CASSQPGTERDYEQYF.

In its sample, this clone was seen once. The chain combines TRBV4-1 with TRBJ1-6; weak D call: TRBD1 (5 bases). The CDR3 length is 15 residues. Germline V gene data show CDR1 as MGHRA and CDR2 as YSYEKL. Deletions cut 0 bases from V and 8 bases from J, with 11 bases between. In DNA, the CDR3 is TGCGCCAGCAGCCAAGATTCCAGGGAAGATTCACCCCTCCACTTT. This codes for CASSQDSREDSPLHF.

J is TRBJ1-5 and V is TRBV30; D gene ambiguous. This CDR3 region has 13 residues. The ends were cut back, 1 base at V and 1 base at J, with 5 bases in the middle. Germline V gives CDR1 GTSNPN, CDR2 SVGIG (reference sequence). CDR3 nucleotides: TGTGCCTGGAGTGATAGCAGCAATCAGCCCCAGCATTTT. Translated: CAWSDSSNQPQHF.

The table lists this clone with a few counts. The chain links TRBV6-5 to TRBJ2-7; 8 bases match TRBD2. The junction had 12 bases not matched to a gene; V was cut back by 6 bases and J by 5 bases. The CDR3 totals 15 residues. Germline CDR1 reads MNHEY; CDR2 reads SVGAGI. CDR3 sequence: CASSSQRERDHEQYF. CDR3 nucleotides: TGTGCCAGCAGCTCCCAGCGGGAGCGGGACCACGAGCAGTACTTC.

The genes are TRBV4-1 and TRBJ1-1; TRBD1 is a possible D gene (5 bases). The V end lost 1 base, the J end lost 5 bases, and 11 bases lay between the germline ends. The CDR3 runs 14 residues. Germline CDR1 and CDR2: MGHRA and YSYEKL. Here the CDR3 reads CASSQATARTEAFF. The CDR3 bases are TGCGCCAGCAGCCAAGCGACAGCGAGGACTGAAGCTTTCTTT.

This clone was counted a single time. The chain employs TRBV6-1 and TRBJ2-7; 7 bases agree with TRBD1. The CDR3 is made up of 15 amino acids. Trimming took 2 bases from V and 3 from J; bases not matched to a gene: 7. CDR1 and CDR2 (germline): MNHNS, SASEGT. The CDR3 region has the DNA TGTGCCAGCAGTGAATCCCGACAGGGTTACTACGAGCAGTACTTC. Its translation: CASSESRQGYYEQYF.

This clone is a singleton in its sample. This chain joins TRBV20-1 and TRBJ1-1, with TRBD1 identical over 8 bases. Germline values: CDR1 DFQATT, CDR2 SNEGSKA (reference sequence). Unmatched junction bases numbered 8, after V lost 5 bases and J lost 12 bases. CDR3 size: 11 residues. The chain's CDR3 is CSARLQGVTFF. The CDR3 nucleotides are TGCAGTGCTCGACTACAGGGGGTGACTTTCTTT.

This clone showed up just once. The rearrangement links TRBV2 to TRBJ2-4, with a tentative D call TRBD2 (6 bases). V was pared by 4 bases and J by 6 bases, with 10 bases between. CDR1 SNHLY and CDR2 FYNNEI come from the germline V gene. This CDR3 has 13 amino acids. CDR3 protein: CASSVEAGNIQYF. The CDR3 nucleotides read TGTGCCAGCAGTGTCGAAGCGGGAAACATTCAGTACTTC. Based on the CDR3 plus reference TRBV2 and TRBJ2-4, the full variable domain is EPEVTQTPSHQVTQMGQEVILRCVPISNHLYFYWYRQILGQKVEFLVSFYNNEISEKSEIFDDQFSVERPDGSNFTLKIRSTKLEDSAMYFCASSVEAGNIQYFGAGTRLSVL.

The CDR3 sequence is CASSPRTASYNSPLHF. The DNA of the CDR3 is TGCGCCAGCAGCCCCCGGACAGCGTCCTATAATTCACCCCTCCACTTT. This chain uses TRBV4-1 with TRBJ1-6; D possibly corresponds to TRBD1 (6 bases). V lost 4 bases, J lost 1 base, and 11 bases lay in between. CDR3 length equals 16 residues. Per germline, CDR1 MGHRA and CDR2 YSYEKL.

The V and J genes are TRBV6-5 and TRBJ1-1; D is unresolved. Trimming stripped 6 bases from V and 0 bases from J, with 11 bases between. The V gene's germline CDR1 is MNHEY and CDR2 SVGAGI. The CDR3 totals 14 residues. The CDR3 reads CASSRAPLNTEAFF. CDR3 DNA: TGTGCCAGCAGCCGCGCCCCATTGAACACTGAAGCTTTCTTT.

The chain combines TRBV30 with TRBJ2-2; D uncertain. The CDR3 is 15 residues long. Looked up from germline, CDR1 is GTSNPN and CDR2 is SVGIG (reference sequence). Between the trimmed V and J ends, which lost 3 bases and 1 base, there was a span of 12 bases. CDR3 residues: CAWSARRLNTGELFF. The CDR3 region has the DNA TGTGCCTGGAGCGCCCGGCGACTGAACACCGGGGAGCTGTTTTTT.

The sample holds many counts of this clone. This chain uses TRBV28 with TRBJ1-1; tentative D call: TRBD1 (5 bases). V lost 5 bases and J 5 bases, leaving 15 bases between the germline ends. Germline V lookup: CDR1 MDHEN, CDR2 SYDVKM. This CDR3 is 14 amino acids long. CDR3 residues: CASSPSGGFTEAFF. The CDR3 DNA reads TGTGCCAGCAGTCCAAGCGGGGGGTTTACTGAAGCTTTCTTT.

The chain is built from TRBV28 and TRBJ1-5; D gene ambiguous. This CDR3 contains 13 residues. Trimming removed 2 bases from V and 5 bases from J, with 7 bases in between. Germline V gene data show CDR1 as MDHEN and CDR2 as SYDVKM. The CDR3 sequence is CASSLGPDQPQHF. The CDR3 DNA follows: TGTGCCAGCAGTTTAGGGCCTGATCAGCCCCAGCATTTT.

This rearrangement joins TRBV15 to TRBJ1-5; the match to TRBD1 covers 7 bases. The CDR3 runs to 16 residues. Germline loops: CDR1 LNHNV, CDR2 YYDKDF (reference sequence). With 3 bases clipped from V and 0 bases from J, the junction kept 5 bases outside the gene matches. The CDR3 reads CATSSPGQRSNQPQHF. The CDR3 DNA reads TGTGCCACCAGCAGCCCGGGACAGCGTAGCAATCAGCCCCAGCATTTT.

This clone was seen a few times. The rearrangement joins TRBV5-6 to TRBJ2-3, with TRBD1 identical over 8 bases. CDR1 SGHDT and CDR2 YYEEEE come from the germline V gene. CDR3 length equals 14 residues. V dropped 4 bases and J dropped 3; count of bases not matched to a gene: 4. This CDR3 is CASSDGQGTDTQYF. DNA for the CDR3: TGTGCCAGCAGCGATGGACAGGGAACAGATACGCAGTATTTT.

The chain has TRBV27 and TRBJ2-6; D gene unclear. The CDR3 is 16 residues long. The germline gives CDR1 MNHEY, CDR2 SMNVEV (reference sequence). The germline V and J ends were trimmed by 11 bases and 0 bases, with 17 bases remaining between them. CDR3 DNA: TGTGCCGCAGCACAAATCCGGAGCTCTGGGGCCAACGTCCTGACTTTC. It translates to CAAAQIRSSGANVLTF.

The chain uses TRBV5-1 and TRBJ1-2, with D possibly being TRBD1 (5 bases). Per the germline V gene, CDR1 is SGHRS and CDR2 is YFSETQ. V lost 0 bases to trimming and J lost 2 bases, with 11 bases between them. The CDR3 consists of 15 residues. DNA for the CDR3: TGCGCCAGCAGCTTGGAAGGACACATAAACTATGGCTACACCTTC. Amino acids: CASSLEGHINYGYTF.

The V call is TRBV6-4, the J call TRBJ2-1; possibly TRBD1 for D (6 bases). Germline-derived CDR1 and CDR2 are MRHNA and SNTAGT. Trimming cost V 3 bases and J 0 bases, with 6 bases left between them. The CDR3 length is 14 residues. The CDR3 DNA is TGTGCCAGCAGTGAGGACAGCTCCTACAATGAGCAGTTCTTC. It encodes CASSEDSSYNEQFF.

The chain uses TRBV5-4 and TRBJ1-4; TRBD1 matches at 8 bases. This CDR3 spans 15 amino acids. The germline CDR1 and CDR2 sequences are SGHNT and YYREEE (reference sequence). Unmatched junction bases numbered 3, after V lost 4 bases and J lost 1 base. CDR3 sequence reads: CASSQTGVTNEKLFF. CDR3 DNA: TGTGCCAGCAGCCAGACAGGGGTAACTAATGAAAAACTGTTTTTT.

V is TRBV28 and J is TRBJ2-1; possible D gene TRBD2, 6 bases. In germline, CDR1 is MDHEN, CDR2 SYDVKM. V was trimmed by 5 bases and J by 6 bases, leaving 17 bases between them. This CDR3 has 15 amino acids. The CDR3 region is CASSTPSVRGNEQFF. CDR3 nucleotides: TGTGCCAGCAGTACCCCTTCGGTGCGGGGCAATGAGCAGTTCTTC.